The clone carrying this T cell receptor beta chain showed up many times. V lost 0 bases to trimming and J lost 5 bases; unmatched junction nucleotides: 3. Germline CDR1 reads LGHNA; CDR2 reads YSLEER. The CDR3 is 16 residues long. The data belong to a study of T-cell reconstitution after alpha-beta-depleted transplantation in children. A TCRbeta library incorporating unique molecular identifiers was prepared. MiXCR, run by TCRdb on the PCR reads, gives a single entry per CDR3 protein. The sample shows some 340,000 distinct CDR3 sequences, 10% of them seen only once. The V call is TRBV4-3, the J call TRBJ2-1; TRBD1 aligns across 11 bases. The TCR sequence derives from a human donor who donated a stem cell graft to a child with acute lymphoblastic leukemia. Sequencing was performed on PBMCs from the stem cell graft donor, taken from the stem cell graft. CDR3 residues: CASSQEGTGGHNEQFF. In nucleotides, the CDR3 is TGCGCCAGCAGCCAAGAGGGGACAGGGGGACACAATGAGCAGTTCTTC.